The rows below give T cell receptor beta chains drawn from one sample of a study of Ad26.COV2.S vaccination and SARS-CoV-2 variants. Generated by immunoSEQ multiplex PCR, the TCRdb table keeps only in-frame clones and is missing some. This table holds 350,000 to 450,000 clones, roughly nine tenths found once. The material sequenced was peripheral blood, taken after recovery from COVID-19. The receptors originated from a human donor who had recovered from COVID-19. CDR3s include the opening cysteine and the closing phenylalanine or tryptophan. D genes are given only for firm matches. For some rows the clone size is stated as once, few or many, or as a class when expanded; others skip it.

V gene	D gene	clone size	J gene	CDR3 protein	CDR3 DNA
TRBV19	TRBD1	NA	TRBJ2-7	CASSIGDRIYEQYF	TGTGCCAGTAGTATTGGGGACAGGATCTACGAGCAGTACTTC
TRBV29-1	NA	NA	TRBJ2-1	CSVVPGLDEQFF	TGCAGCGTTGTCCCAGGGTTGGATGAGCAGTTCTTC
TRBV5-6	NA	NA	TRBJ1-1	CASSETNSIEAFF	TGTGCCAGCAGCGAAACGAACAGCATCGAAGCTTTCTTT
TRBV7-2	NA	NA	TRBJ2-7	CASSSDQWLYEQYF	TGTGCCAGCAGCTCAGACCAGTGGCTCTACGAGCAGTACTTC
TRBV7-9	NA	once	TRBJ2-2	CASSQGGNTGELFF	TGTGCCAGCAGCCAGGGGGGGAACACCGGGGAGCTGTTTTTT
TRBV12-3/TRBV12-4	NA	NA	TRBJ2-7	CASSLLGGYEQYF	TGTGCCAGCAGTTTATTAGGGGGCTACGAGCAGTACTTC
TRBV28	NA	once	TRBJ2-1	CASSLLDNRHNEQFF	TGTGCCAGCAGTTTATTGGATAATAGGCACAATGAGCAGTTCTTC
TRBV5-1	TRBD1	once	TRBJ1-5	CASSLTGGGNQPQHF	TGCGCCAGCAGCTTGACAGGGGGCGGGAATCAGCCCCAGCATTTT
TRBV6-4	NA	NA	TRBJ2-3	CASSATWGGPTSTDTQYF	TGTGCCAGCAGTGCAACTTGGGGGGGCCCTACAAGCACAGATACGCAGTATTTT
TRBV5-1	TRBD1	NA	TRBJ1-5	CASSLGGQGHQPQHF	TGCGCCAGCAGCTTGGGGGGACAGGGCCATCAGCCCCAGCATTTT
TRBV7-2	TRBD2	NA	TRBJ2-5	CASRPASGGPYQETQYF	TGTGCCAGCAGGCCAGCTAGCGGGGGACCGTACCAAGAGACCCAGTACTTC
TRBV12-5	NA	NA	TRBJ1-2	CASGFGRGPTPLGYTF	TGTGCTAGTGGTTTTGGGAGGGGACCCACCCCGCTCGGCTACACCTTC
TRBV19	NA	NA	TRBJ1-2	CASSMTTMVGYTF	TGTGCCAGTAGTATGACGACAATGGTGGGCTACACCTTC
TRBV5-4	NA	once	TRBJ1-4	CASSLGQGNEKLFF	TGTGCCAGCAGCTTGGGGCAGGGAAACGAAAAACTGTTTTTT
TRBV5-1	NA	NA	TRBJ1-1	CASSFGRDTLRAFF	TGCGCCAGCAGCTTTGGCCGGGACACCCTCAGGGCTTTCTTT
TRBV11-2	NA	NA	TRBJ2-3	CASSLEGAEDTQYF	TGTGCCAGCAGCTTAGAGGGGGCCGAAGATACGCAGTATTTT
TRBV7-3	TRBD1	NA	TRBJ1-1	CASSSTGLNTEAFF	TGTGCCAGCAGCTCGACAGGGCTGAACACTGAAGCTTTCTTT
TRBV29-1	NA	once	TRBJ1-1	CSVERYGGAFF	TGCAGCGTTGAAAGATATGGAGGTGCTTTCTTT
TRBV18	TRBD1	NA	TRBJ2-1	CASSGDRVANEQFF	TGTGCCAGCTCAGGGGACAGGGTAGCAAATGAGCAGTTCTTC
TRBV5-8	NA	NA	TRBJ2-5	CASSPLEGETQYF	TGTGCCAGCAGCCCACTGGAAGGAGAGACCCAGTACTTC
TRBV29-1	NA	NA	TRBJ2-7	CSVATGSYEQYF	TGCAGCGTTGCAACCGGATCCTACGAGCAGTACTTC
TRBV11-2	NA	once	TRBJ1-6	CASSRTVNSPLHF	TGTGCCAGCAGCCGGACGGTGAATTCACCCCTCCACTTT
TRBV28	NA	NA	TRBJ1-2	CASSPRLYGYTF	TGTGCCAGCAGCCCCAGGCTCTATGGCTACACCTTC
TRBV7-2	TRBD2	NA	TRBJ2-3	CASSAAGGAQYF	TGTGCCAGCAGTGCCGCGGGGGGTGCGCAGTATTTT
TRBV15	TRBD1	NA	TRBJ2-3	CATSVTGGATDTQYF	TGTGCCACCAGCGTGACAGGGGGCGCAACAGATACGCAGTATTTT
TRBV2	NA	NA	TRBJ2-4	CASSDPRENIQYF	TGTGCCAGCAGTGACCCCAGGGAAAACATTCAGTACTTC
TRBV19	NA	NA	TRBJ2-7	CASSIWRGISYEQYF	TGTGCCAGTAGTATATGGCGGGGAATCTCCTACGAGCAGTACTTC
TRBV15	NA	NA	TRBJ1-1	CATSRLDRNTEAFF	TGTGCCACCAGCAGACTAGACAGAAACACTGAAGCTTTCTTT
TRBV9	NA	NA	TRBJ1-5	CASSVNSNQPQHF	TGTGCCAGCAGCGTAAATAGCAATCAGCCCCAGCATTTT
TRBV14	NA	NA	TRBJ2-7	CASSPLGRGEVGEQYF	TGTGCCAGCAGCCCCCTCGGGCGGGGAGAGGTAGGCGAGCAGTACTTC
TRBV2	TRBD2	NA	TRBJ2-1	CASSDARGVPAEQFF	TGTGCCAGCAGTGACGCGCGGGGGGTTCCAGCGGAGCAGTTCTTC
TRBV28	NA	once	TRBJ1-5	CASRPPSRAQHF	TGTGCCAGCAGGCCCCCTTCAAGGGCCCAGCATTTT
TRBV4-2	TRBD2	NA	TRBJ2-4	CASSLGTSEKNIQYF	TGTGCCAGCAGCCTCGGGACTAGCGAGAAAAACATTCAGTACTTC
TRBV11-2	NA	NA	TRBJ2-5	CASSSRPYQETQYF	TGTGCCAGCAGCTCCCGACCGTACCAAGAGACCCAGTACTTC
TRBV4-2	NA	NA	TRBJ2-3	CASSQDGGGPTDTQYF	TGTGCCAGCAGCCAAGATGGTGGGGGCCCCACAGATACGCAGTATTTT
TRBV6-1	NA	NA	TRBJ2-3	CASRAGTVIDTQYF	TGTGCCAGCAGGGCCGGGACCGTCATAGATACGCAGTATTTT
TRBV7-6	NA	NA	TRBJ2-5	CASSLMGKGETQYF	TGTGCCAGCAGCTTAATGGGGAAAGGAGAGACCCAGTACTTC
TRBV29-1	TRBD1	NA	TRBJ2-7	CSVNSGTGVVDEQYF	TGCAGCGTCAACTCAGGGACAGGGGTAGTCGACGAGCAGTACTTC
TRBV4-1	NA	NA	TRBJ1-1	CASSQDEGSGNTEAFF	TGCGCCAGCAGCCAAGATGAGGGCTCCGGGAACACTGAAGCTTTCTTT
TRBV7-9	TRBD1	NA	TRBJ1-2	CASTKGDRGESGYTF	TGTGCCAGCACCAAAGGGGACAGGGGAGAATCTGGCTACACCTTC
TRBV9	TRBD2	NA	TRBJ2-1	CASSPWASGVNNEQFF	TGTGCCAGCAGCCCTTGGGCTAGCGGGGTGAACAATGAGCAGTTCTTC
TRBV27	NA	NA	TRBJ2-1	CASSFEGGPLYNEQFF	TGTGCCAGCAGTTTTGAGGGGGGACCCCTTTACAATGAGCAGTTCTTC